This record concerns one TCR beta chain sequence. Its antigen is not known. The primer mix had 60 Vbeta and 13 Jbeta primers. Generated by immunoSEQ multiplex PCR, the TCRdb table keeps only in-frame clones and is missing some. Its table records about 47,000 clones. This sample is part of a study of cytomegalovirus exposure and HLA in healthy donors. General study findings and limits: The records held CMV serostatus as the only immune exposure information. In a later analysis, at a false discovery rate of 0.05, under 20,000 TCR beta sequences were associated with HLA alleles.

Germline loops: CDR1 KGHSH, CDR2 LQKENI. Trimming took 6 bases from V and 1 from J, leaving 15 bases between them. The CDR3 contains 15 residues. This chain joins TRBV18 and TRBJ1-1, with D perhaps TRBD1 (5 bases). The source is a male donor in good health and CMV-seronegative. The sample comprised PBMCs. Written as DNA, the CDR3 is TGTGCCAGCTCCTCTCGTGCGGGGACGAACACTGAAGCTTTCTTT. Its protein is CASSSRAGTNTEAFF.